These 5 T cell receptor beta chains were all obtained from the same sample, sequenced in a study of blood T cells in healthy people across ages. With a J-beta primer mix and a sample-barcoded 5' primer, a second PCR ran about 7 to 12 cycles. TCRdb analysed the 5' RACE reads with MiXCR anew, one entry per CDR3 protein. The sample has approximately 1,100,000 distinct CDR3 sequences, around 43% seen once. The sequencing sample was made of blood. These receptors came from an older woman in good health.

The chain combines TRBV28 with TRBJ2-1; 7 nucleotides line up with TRBD2. The CDR3 has 12 residues. Germline trimming cut 6 bases from V and 8 bases from J; bases unmatched to any gene: 4. CDR1 is MDHEN, CDR2 SYDVKM, per germline. The DNA for the CDR3 is TGTGCCAGCAGACCCACTAGCGATGAGCAGTTCTTC. Translating it yields CASRPTSDEQFF.

This chain joins TRBV20-1 and TRBJ2-7; tentative D call: TRBD2 (6 bases). The CDR3 contains 13 residues. V was trimmed by 2 bases and J by 7 bases, leaving 15 bases between them. Germline loops: CDR1 DFQATT, CDR2 SNEGSKA (reference sequence). CDR3 sequence: CSARKPPGDEQYF. The CDR3 bases are TGCAGTGCTAGAAAGCCACCGGGGGATGAGCAGTACTTC.

The rearrangement joins TRBV9 to TRBJ2-6; D remains unclear. The CDR3 sequence is 17 residues long. The V end was cut by 0 bases, the J end by 0 bases, with 10 bases between. From germline, CDR1 is SGDLS and CDR2 YYNGEE. CDR3 nucleotides: TGTGCCAGCAGCGTAGTGGGCTTCACCTCTGGGGCCAACGTCCTGACTTTC. Its translation: CASSVVGFTSGANVLTF.

In this sample, this clonotype turned up many times. This chain joins TRBV4-1 and TRBJ1-5; weak D call: TRBD1 (5 bases). The CDR3 length is 15 residues. Germline V gives CDR1 MGHRA, CDR2 YSYEKL. Trimming took 3 bases from V and 3 from J, leaving 12 bases between them. CDR3 DNA sequence: TGCGCCAGCAGCCAGGCGTACAGGCTCAATCAGCCCCAGCATTTT. It is translated as CASSQAYRLNQPQHF.

The V and J genes are TRBV11-2 and TRBJ1-2; a weak D match, TRBD1 (5 bases). Trimming took 5 bases from V and 0 from J, leaving 13 bases between them. CDR1 SGHAT and CDR2 FQNNGV come from the germline V gene. The CDR3 length is 15 residues. The CDR3 region is CASSPRQLANYGYTF. In nucleotides, the CDR3 is TGTGCCAGCAGCCCACGACAGCTAGCTAACTATGGCTACACCTTC. Full variable domain (missing parts from reference TRBV11-2 and TRBJ1-2): EAGVAQSPRYKIIEKRQSVAFWCNPISGHATLYWYQQILGQGPKLLIQFQNNGVVDDSQLPKDRFSAERLKGVDSTLKIQPAKLEDSAVYLCASSPRQLANYGYTFGSGTRLTVV.